This TCR beta chain comes out of a study of T cell responses to AZD1222 COVID-19 vaccine. Concerning this clone: Its antigen is unidentified.

Assay: immunoSEQ multiplex PCR; the TCRdb copy retains only in-frame clones and omits some. This sample has roughly 150,000 clones, with about 91% found just once. Study conclusions and caveats: Donors skewed white British and female; clonal diversity was possibly underestimated.

The sequencing here drew on peripheral blood, taken on day 0 of MenACWY control vaccination. The sequence was obtained from an adult in good health.

DNA of the CDR3: TGTGCCAGCAGCTTGGTCGAAACCTCTGGGGCCAACGTCCTGACTTTC. This gives the protein CASSLVETSGANVLTF. The chain employs TRBV5-4 and TRBJ2-6, with D unclear. Deletions cut 0 bases from V and 0 bases from J, with 7 bases between. The V gene's germline CDR1 is SGHNT and CDR2 YYREEE (reference sequence). There are 16 residues in the CDR3.